This is a list of T cell receptor beta chains from one sample in a study of blood T cell repertoires in COVID-19. Generated by immunoSEQ multiplex PCR, the TCRdb table keeps only in-frame clones and is missing some. The sample has some 170,000 clones, more than 80% seen once. The sequenced sample consisted of PBMCs or T cells enriched from blood (not recorded which). The receptor source for this set is a man aged 35 to 55 who had recovered from COVID-19. CDR3s leave out the opening cysteine and the closing phenylalanine or tryptophan.

j_gene,v_gene,CDR3aa
TRBJ1-1,TRBV2,ASLVEANTEAF
TRBJ1-5,TRBV6-5,ASTRPGNQPQH
TRBJ2-2,TRBV19,ASSIILGTGVTGELF
TRBJ2-1,TRBV4-1,ASSQADTRNNEQF
TRBJ1-5,TRBV27,ASSLGTANQPQH
TRBJ2-3,TRBV7-2,ASRPFPSGGTDTQY
TRBJ1-5,TRBV5-1,ASSLEGSHQPQH
TRBJ1-2,TRBV6-5,ASSYTGVNYGYT
TRBJ1-2,TRBV12-3/TRBV12-4,ASSPTGPYGYT
TRBJ1-1,TRBV9,ASSVGTAVHTEAF
TRBJ2-1,TRBV7-9,ASSSISGGASYNEQF
TRBJ1-5,TRBV19,ASSNDLGPQH
TRBJ2-1,TRBV5-1,ASSLGVVGFGGGLDNEQF
TRBJ1-1,TRBV9,ASSVKGASTEAF
TRBJ2-3,TRBV5-1,ASSSRDRETDTQY
TRBJ2-1,TRBV10-3,AISEPVGRGDNEQF
TRBJ1-5,TRBV6-5,ASTLNQGGQPQH
TRBJ2-1,TRBV6-2/TRBV6-3,ASSYSRWGGGDGYNEQF
TRBJ1-1,TRBV5-5,ASSQPRTGMNTEAF
TRBJ2-1,TRBV11-2,ASSLAGGVLQNEQF
TRBJ2-5,TRBV27,ASSRPGQGETQY
TRBJ2-1,TRBV10-1,ASSEVGDSYNEQF
TRBJ2-4,TRBV19,ASSIGTRGYKNIQY
TRBJ1-5,TRBV5-6,ASSLGTGANQPQH
TRBJ2-7,TRBV9,ASSAGSTYEQY
TRBJ1-6,TRBV18,ATGDRNNSPLH
TRBJ2-5,TRBV11-3,ASSSGGAKTQY
TRBJ1-2,TRBV19,ASSPPRAAVSSHGYT
TRBJ2-3,TRBV9,ASSVGRETDTQY
TRBJ2-3,TRBV3-1/TRBV3-2,ASSQDLTDFLTDTQY
TRBJ1-1,TRBV7-9,ASSRTGGTPEAF
TRBJ1-2,TRBV12-3/TRBV12-4,ASRGQGMDGYT
TRBJ2-4,TRBV7-8,ASSPKGGRDIQY
TRBJ1-4,TRBV7-9,ASSPTTGLNEKLF
TRBJ1-1,TRBV7-8,ASSPPGVANTEAF
TRBJ2-1,TRBV15,ATAGQGSINEQF
TRBJ2-1,TRBV7-2,ASSLTSGILNEQF
TRBJ2-3,TRBV6-4,ASSDSGVAGADTQY
TRBJ1-1,TRBV11-2,ASSLDPTEGPNTEAF
TRBJ1-3,TRBV28,ASSSIVQRRGTIY
TRBJ1-3,TRBV18,ASSPLDRDVGNTIY
TRBJ1-5,TRBV19,ASSNTAGQRSNQPQH
TRBJ2-1,TRBV9,ASSPHEGVEQF
TRBJ1-1,TRBV25-1,ASSPRGINEAF
TRBJ1-1,TRBV23-1,ASSHPKTGGRNTEAF
TRBJ2-7,TRBV7-2,ASSSGLAALEQY